The T cell receptor (beta chain) described here comes from a study of blood T cell repertoires in COVID-19. As for the study in general: Specimens from acute and convalescent COVID-19 originated in the United States, Italy and Spain.

V lost 4 bases and J 5 bases, leaving 11 bases between the germline ends. The CDR3 spans 14 residues. The germline V gene has CDR1 SGHAT and CDR2 FQNNGV. In the study's own analysis: Amplification with reference gene primers provided the estimates of nucleated cell counts. The assay was immunoSEQ multiplex PCR, and TCRdb's table has in-frame clones only and misses some. V, J and clone size derive from that table, while D and trimming were established from the DNA sequence. The table includes 250,000 or so clones, over 70% detected once. A COVID-19 case was met by exposed participants within 2 weeks before study entry.

The chain uses TRBV11-2 and TRBJ2-2; weak D call: TRBD2 (6 bases). The TCR sequence derives from a woman aged 25 to 39 who had been exposed to COVID-19. The sequenced sample was PBMCs or T cells enriched from blood (not recorded which). The CDR3 DNA follows: TGTGCCAGCAGCTCCCGCGGGGCGACCGGGGAGCTGTTTTTT. This codes for CASSSRGATGELFF.